A selection of T cell receptor beta chains follows, all from one sample in a study of blood T cell repertoires in COVID-19. The repertoire was sequenced with immunoSEQ multiplex PCR; TCRdb's copy has only in-frame clones and lacks some. Among 200,000 or so clones listed, around 80% were seen once. Sample: peripheral blood. The source is a human donor with acute or convalescent COVID-19. The donor label of this sample is uncertain. Each CDR3 is given with its conserved first and last residue. D genes are given only for firm matches. Expanded clones are given a class, and other clones once, few, many or no size at all.

cdr3_length: 13; v_call: TRBV5-1; j_call: TRBJ2-1; clone_size: once; d_call: TRBD1; cdr3_nt: TGCGCCAGCAGCTTTACAGGGGGTAATGAGCAGTTCTTC; cdr3_aa: CASSFTGGNEQFF
cdr3_length: 15; v_call: TRBV5-4; j_call: TRBJ2-3; clone_size: once; d_call: TRBD1; cdr3_nt: TGTGCCAGCAGCCCCGAGGGGGCTAGCACAGATACGCAGTATTTT; cdr3_aa: CASSPEGASTDTQYF
cdr3_length: 14; v_call: TRBV18; j_call: TRBJ2-5; clone_size: NA; d_call: TRBD2; cdr3_nt: TGTGCCAGCTCACCACCGGGGAGGGCTGAGACCCAGTACTTC; cdr3_aa: CASSPPGRAETQYF
cdr3_length: 14; v_call: TRBV5-1; j_call: TRBJ1-1; clone_size: few; d_call: NA; cdr3_nt: TGCGCCAGCAGCTTGGTCCCAGGGAACACTGAAGCTTTCTTT; cdr3_aa: CASSLVPGNTEAFF
cdr3_length: 17; v_call: TRBV24-1; j_call: TRBJ2-3; clone_size: NA; d_call: TRBD1; cdr3_nt: TGTGCCACCAGTGATTTGGGGGACAGGGGGCAAACAGATACGCAGTATTTT; cdr3_aa: CATSDLGDRGQTDTQYF
cdr3_length: 15; v_call: TRBV7-2; j_call: TRBJ2-1; clone_size: NA; d_call: TRBD2; cdr3_nt: TGTGCCAGCAGCCTGGGACTAGCCCAACACAATGAGCAGTTCTTC; cdr3_aa: CASSLGLAQHNEQFF
cdr3_length: 15; v_call: TRBV28; j_call: TRBJ1-4; clone_size: NA; d_call: NA; cdr3_nt: TGTGCCAGCAGTCCCAGTCGTCAGGGCTCGAGAAAACTGTTTTTT; cdr3_aa: CASSPSRQGSRKLFF
cdr3_length: 14; v_call: TRBV27; j_call: TRBJ1-2; clone_size: NA; d_call: TRBD1; cdr3_nt: TGTGCCAGCAGTTCCTCCGGGACAGGGGGTGGCTACACCTTC; cdr3_aa: CASSSSGTGGGYTF
cdr3_length: 14; v_call: TRBV5-1; j_call: TRBJ2-7; clone_size: NA; d_call: TRBD1; cdr3_nt: TGCGCCAGCAGCTTGGGGGACAGGACTGGCGAGCAGTACTTC; cdr3_aa: CASSLGDRTGEQYF
cdr3_length: 15; v_call: TRBV18; j_call: TRBJ2-3; clone_size: NA; d_call: TRBD1; cdr3_nt: TGTGCCAGCTCACCCAAACCGGACAGGGCCGATACGCAGTATTTT; cdr3_aa: CASSPKPDRADTQYF
cdr3_length: 14; v_call: TRBV6-2/TRBV6-3; j_call: TRBJ1-1; clone_size: NA; d_call: NA; cdr3_nt: TGTGCCAGCAGTTACACCCGGGGGACCACTGAAGCTTTCTTT; cdr3_aa: CASSYTRGTTEAFF
cdr3_length: 13; v_call: TRBV12-3/TRBV12-4; j_call: TRBJ2-1; clone_size: NA; d_call: TRBD2; cdr3_nt: TGTGCCAGCAGCCCGGCGGGGGGCGCCGAGCAGTTCTTC; cdr3_aa: CASSPAGGAEQFF
cdr3_length: 12; v_call: TRBV4-3; j_call: TRBJ1-1; clone_size: NA; d_call: NA; cdr3_nt: TGCGCCAGCAGCGCAGGGAAAACTGAAGCTTTCTTT; cdr3_aa: CASSAGKTEAFF
cdr3_length: 14; v_call: TRBV5-4; j_call: TRBJ2-5; clone_size: NA; d_call: TRBD1; cdr3_nt: TGTGCCAGCAGCTCGCAGGGGGCAGGAGAGACCCAGTACTTC; cdr3_aa: CASSSQGAGETQYF
cdr3_length: 13; v_call: TRBV6-5; j_call: TRBJ2-1; clone_size: NA; d_call: TRBD1; cdr3_nt: TGTGCCAGCGGGATAGGGGGCATAAGTGAGCAGTTCTTC; cdr3_aa: CASGIGGISEQFF
cdr3_length: 14; v_call: TRBV2; j_call: TRBJ1-2; clone_size: NA; d_call: NA; cdr3_nt: TGTGCCAGCTCTCCGACAGGTCAGGAGTATGGCTACACCTTC; cdr3_aa: CASSPTGQEYGYTF
cdr3_length: 14; v_call: TRBV7-9; j_call: TRBJ1-6; clone_size: NA; d_call: TRBD1; cdr3_nt: TGTGCCAGCAGCGCGACAGGGCCCAATTCACCCCTCCACTTT; cdr3_aa: CASSATGPNSPLHF
cdr3_length: 12; v_call: TRBV7-9; j_call: TRBJ1-2; clone_size: NA; d_call: NA; cdr3_nt: TGTGCCAGCAGCTTAATGGAGTCAGGCTACACCTTC; cdr3_aa: CASSLMESGYTF
cdr3_length: 15; v_call: TRBV24-1; j_call: TRBJ2-7; clone_size: NA; d_call: TRBD1; cdr3_nt: TGTGCCACCAGTCCTTCCGGACAGGGGGTCTACGAGCAGTACTTC; cdr3_aa: CATSPSGQGVYEQYF
cdr3_length: 14; v_call: TRBV9; j_call: TRBJ2-7; clone_size: NA; d_call: NA; cdr3_nt: TGTGCCAGCAGCCCGATTGGCAGCTCCTACGAGCAGTACTTC; cdr3_aa: CASSPIGSSYEQYF
cdr3_length: 12; v_call: TRBV9; j_call: TRBJ2-1; clone_size: once; d_call: NA; cdr3_nt: TGTGCCAGCAGCGTCAGCGACAATGAGCAGTTCTTC; cdr3_aa: CASSVSDNEQFF
cdr3_length: 17; v_call: TRBV5-5; j_call: TRBJ2-1; clone_size: NA; d_call: TRBD1; cdr3_nt: TGTGCCAGCAGCTTGGACAGGGGGTTCAGCTCCTACAATGAGCAGTTCTTC; cdr3_aa: CASSLDRGFSSYNEQFF
cdr3_length: 13; v_call: TRBV24-1; j_call: TRBJ2-5; clone_size: few; d_call: NA; cdr3_nt: TGTGCCACCAGTGATACGTCAGGCGAGACCCAGTACTTC; cdr3_aa: CATSDTSGETQYF
cdr3_length: 14; v_call: TRBV7-9; j_call: TRBJ1-1; clone_size: NA; d_call: TRBD1; cdr3_nt: TGTGCCAGCAGCCGAGGACAGGGGTGGACTGAAGCTTTCTTT; cdr3_aa: CASSRGQGWTEAFF
cdr3_length: 15; v_call: TRBV4-3; j_call: TRBJ1-1; clone_size: NA; d_call: NA; cdr3_nt: TGCGCCAGCAGCCCTCGGGACACCTCGAACACTGAAGCTTTCTTT; cdr3_aa: CASSPRDTSNTEAFF
cdr3_length: 13; v_call: TRBV5-4; j_call: TRBJ2-1; clone_size: NA; d_call: TRBD1; cdr3_nt: TGTGCCAGCAGCTGGGCAGGGGGCAATGAGCAGTTCTTC; cdr3_aa: CASSWAGGNEQFF
cdr3_length: 15; v_call: TRBV30; j_call: TRBJ1-5; clone_size: NA; d_call: NA; cdr3_nt: TGTGCCTGGAGTTCAGTAGGTGGAGGCAATCAGCCCCAGCATTTT; cdr3_aa: CAWSSVGGGNQPQHF
cdr3_length: 13; v_call: TRBV12-3/TRBV12-4; j_call: TRBJ1-3; clone_size: NA; d_call: NA; cdr3_nt: TGTGCCAGCAGTTTAGGGACACGAACCACCATATATTTT; cdr3_aa: CASSLGTRTTIYF
cdr3_length: 16; v_call: TRBV3-1/TRBV3-2; j_call: TRBJ2-1; clone_size: NA; d_call: TRBD2; cdr3_nt: TGTGCCAGCAGCCAAGATACGATAGCGGGAGACAATGAGCAGTTCTTC; cdr3_aa: CASSQDTIAGDNEQFF
cdr3_length: 16; v_call: TRBV7-9; j_call: TRBJ2-6; clone_size: NA; d_call: NA; cdr3_nt: TGTGCCAGCAGCTTATACGGCAGGGGAGCCCTCAACGTCCTGACTTTC; cdr3_aa: CASSLYGRGALNVLTF
cdr3_length: 11; v_call: TRBV27; j_call: TRBJ2-1; clone_size: NA; d_call: NA; cdr3_nt: TGTGCCAGCAGAAAAGCAGGGGCTGGGTTCTTC; cdr3_aa: CASRKAGAGFF
cdr3_length: 13; v_call: TRBV4-2; j_call: TRBJ2-3; clone_size: NA; d_call: TRBD1; cdr3_nt: TGTGCCAGCAGCCAGAGGACAGGGGACTCGCAGTATTTT; cdr3_aa: CASSQRTGDSQYF
cdr3_length: 15; v_call: TRBV7-3; j_call: TRBJ2-7; clone_size: NA; d_call: TRBD2; cdr3_nt: TGTGCCAGCAGCTTAAATAGCGGGAGTAAAGGCGAGCAGTACTTC; cdr3_aa: CASSLNSGSKGEQYF
cdr3_length: 11; v_call: TRBV7-2; j_call: TRBJ2-7; clone_size: NA; d_call: NA; cdr3_nt: TGTGCCAGCAGCTCCGCCTACGAGCAGTACTTC; cdr3_aa: CASSSAYEQYF
cdr3_length: 14; v_call: TRBV4-3; j_call: TRBJ2-1; clone_size: once; d_call: NA; cdr3_nt: TGCGCCAGCAGCCAAGATCCCCGGGGCAATGAGCAGTTCTTC; cdr3_aa: CASSQDPRGNEQFF
cdr3_length: 14; v_call: TRBV10-3; j_call: TRBJ1-3; clone_size: NA; d_call: NA; cdr3_nt: TGTGCCATCAGTGGGACGGGGTCTGGAAACACCATATATTTT; cdr3_aa: CAISGTGSGNTIYF
cdr3_length: 16; v_call: TRBV27; j_call: TRBJ2-1; clone_size: NA; d_call: TRBD2; cdr3_nt: TGTGCCAGCAGTTCGACTAGCGGGAGCTCCTACAATGAGCAGTTCTTC; cdr3_aa: CASSSTSGSSYNEQFF
cdr3_length: 16; v_call: TRBV18; j_call: TRBJ2-3; clone_size: NA; d_call: TRBD2; cdr3_nt: TGTGCCAGCTCACCCGGACTAGCACCAGACACAGATACGCAGTATTTT; cdr3_aa: CASSPGLAPDTDTQYF
cdr3_length: 14; v_call: TRBV24-1; j_call: TRBJ2-2; clone_size: NA; d_call: TRBD1; cdr3_nt: TGTGCCACCAGTCCGCAGGGGGCGGCCGGGGAGCTGTTTTTT; cdr3_aa: CATSPQGAAGELFF
cdr3_length: 15; v_call: TRBV3-1/TRBV3-2; j_call: TRBJ1-1; clone_size: NA; d_call: NA; cdr3_nt: TGTGCCAGCAGCCGAGAAACAGGAATGAACACTGAAGCTTTCTTT; cdr3_aa: CASSRETGMNTEAFF
cdr3_length: 14; v_call: TRBV5-4; j_call: TRBJ2-5; clone_size: NA; d_call: NA; cdr3_nt: TGTGCCAGCAGCCCAGACAGGTACCAAGAGACCCAGTACTTC; cdr3_aa: CASSPDRYQETQYF
cdr3_length: 15; v_call: TRBV19; j_call: TRBJ2-2; clone_size: NA; d_call: TRBD2; cdr3_nt: TGTGCCAGTAGTCTCTCCGGGACTATCACCGGGGAGCTGTTTTTT; cdr3_aa: CASSLSGTITGELFF
cdr3_length: 13; v_call: TRBV18; j_call: TRBJ1-2; clone_size: NA; d_call: NA; cdr3_nt: TGTGCCAGCTCTCAGGGGCAGCTCTATGGCTACACCTTC; cdr3_aa: CASSQGQLYGYTF